This T cell receptor (beta chain) was sequenced during a study of cytomegalovirus exposure and HLA in healthy donors. This PCR relied on a set of 60 Vbeta primers and 13 Jbeta primers. Sequenced by immunoSEQ multiplex PCR; TCRdb stores in-frame clones only, minus some. Of 190,000 or so clones listed, over 80% are singletons. This CDR3 is 14 amino acids long. CDR1 and CDR2 from the germline V gene are SNHLY and FYNNEI. V trimming: 5 bases; J trimming: 2 bases; junction bases outside the gene matches: 2. This clonotype was obtained from a woman aged 45-60 years in good health and CMV-seropositive. The sequenced material came from PBMCs. The genes are TRBV2 and TRBJ2-1, with 8 bases identical to TRBD1. This CDR3 is CASSRQGTYNEQFF. CDR3 coding DNA: TGTGCCAGCAGTCGACAGGGGACCTACAATGAGCAGTTCTTC.